The T cell receptor (beta chain) described here comes from a study of cytomegalovirus exposure and HLA in healthy donors. Study results and limitations: The study recorded over 150 TCR beta chains that were cytomegalovirus-associated. Most of the TCR beta V segments (in an earlier analysis) were productive either about 87% or about 30% of the time.

CDR1 MNHEY and CDR2 SMNVEV come from the germline V gene (reference sequence). V shed 6 bases and J shed 8 bases, with 10 bases lying between them. CDR3 length equals 11 residues. Comments on this clone: Its antigen is as yet unknown.

The study ran its PCR with 60 Vbeta and 13 Jbeta primers. The protocol was immunoSEQ multiplex PCR, while the TCRdb copy is restricted to in-frame clones and leaves out a portion. The sample lists roughly 140,000 clones; approximately 83% were seen once. The sample comprised PBMCs. The chain has TRBV27 and TRBJ1-1, with no clear D. The clonotype comes from a man aged 40-49 years in good health and CMV-seropositive. The CDR3, as DNA: TGTGCCAGCAGAAGCGTCCAGGAAGCTTTCTTT. Amino acids: CASRSVQEAFF.